This T cell receptor (beta chain) came from a study of blood T cell repertoires in COVID-19 (dated by TCRdb to the early 2020s). As for the study more broadly: Samples from collaborators originated in the United States, Italy and Spain and spanned both the acute and convalescent phases of COVID-19. Where available, HLA class I and class II types were obtained from metadata supplied by the sample provider rather than from assay-based typing. Deeply sampled blood TCRbeta repertoires from subjects exposed to, actively infected with, or recovered from COVID-19 were included in the dataset. The material from the prospective study consisted of cDNA or gDNA derived from T cells, B-cell-depleted T cells, or PBMCs. Sample metadata almost always included a de-identified subject ID, COVID-19 status, age in years and sex. Samples came from the ongoing ImmuneRACE study (first 160 participants) plus 1,254 subjects from 6 global collaborators. The repertoires were released in a freely available public database intended as a resource for research on the immune response to SARS-CoV-2.

Another Seattle source contributed samples from volunteer blood donors who had recovered from COVID-19. Collaborating institutions collected whole blood in K2EDTA tubes following their own protocols. For TCRbeta analysis, collaborators shipped samples in one of three forms: frozen whole blood, isolated PBMCs, or DNA extracted from either of those sample types. The immunoSEQ Assay, a bias-controlled multiplex PCR, was used to amplify TCRbeta CDR3 regions from genomic DNA. Per the authors' processing: The number of nucleated cells in each sample was estimated from the amplification of reference gene primers within the assay. To quantify the absolute abundance of each unique TCRbeta CDR3 rearrangement, sequence reads were collapsed and filtered. For each sample, productive Simpson clonality was calculated as the square root of Simpson's diversity index across productive rearrangements. TCRdb carries this immuneACCESS record with in-frame sequences only. Its versions omit some clonotypes, under half of them owing to an unresolved V gene in the studies checked, with the rest unexplained. Clonal size and the V and J genes are those of that table, whereas D and trimming came from the DNA. The sample contains approximately 200,000 clones, approximately 87% of them found a single time. The ten largest account for approximately 6% of the sample.

This clone was recorded a few times. The antigen it recognizes is unknown. No qualities accompany the bases; no much larger clone lies one base away. The germline V gene yields MNHEY for CDR1 and SVGEGT for CDR2. V is pruned by 0 bases and J by 10 bases, leaving 15 bases of the junction without a gene match. Its CDR3 holds 17 amino acids, cysteine through phenylalanine. The sequence is cut down to CDR3 DNA, 51 bases in frame from base 1. Overall results and qualifications from the work: How much clinical and demographic metadata was included differed by source and by participant, and the metadata was provided uncurated.

This TCR derives from a man between 60 and 70 years old who had recovered from COVID-19. The sequence joins TRBV6-2 or TRBV6-3 to TRBJ2-1; the central 7 bases match TRBD2. Sample: peripheral blood. The base sequence is TGTGCCAGCAGTTACTCGAGTAGAGCTAGCGGTCAATGGGAGCAGTTCTTC. This sequence encodes CASSYSSRASGQWEQFF.